The entry below gives a single T cell receptor beta chain sequence along with its context. Its antigen remains unidentified. The data belong to a study of cytomegalovirus exposure and HLA in healthy donors. Study background: Roughly 80 million unique TCRs from HLA-typed donors made up an early data release. Study-wide results and caveats: Associated with cytomegalovirus, according to the listing, were around 170 TCR beta chains. DRB1 had the most TCR associations and HLA-C the fewest, a later analysis found, with rates varying by HLA locus.

V was trimmed by 5 bases and J by 0 bases, leaving 7 bases between them. This CDR3 comprises 13 residues. CDR1 is SNHLY, CDR2 FYNNEI, per germline. In the PCR, 60 Vbeta and 13 Jbeta primers were used. Generated by immunoSEQ multiplex PCR, the TCRdb table keeps only in-frame clones and is missing some. The sample carries approximately 100,000 clones, around three quarters recorded once. The sample consisted of PBMCs. The V call is TRBV2, the J call TRBJ1-1, with D unclear. This TCR was recovered from a man aged 50-60 years in good health and CMV-seropositive. CDR3 bases: TGTGCCAGCAGTCGCGGTTTGAACACTGAAGCTTTCTTT. Its translation: CASSRGLNTEAFF.